This T cell receptor (beta chain) stems from a study of blood T cell repertoires in COVID-19. This CDR3 is built from 16 residues. V lost 4 bases and J lost 4, with 16 bases in between. The germline CDR1 and CDR2 sequences are ENHRY and SYGVKD. Only in-frame clones appear in the TCRdb table, and some are missing; sequencing was by immunoSEQ multiplex PCR. The profile covers 180,000 or so clones, with around 88% appearing a single time and approximately 5% taken by the ten largest. All enrollees were roughly 18 to 95 years old and from around 25 US areas. The sequence came from a man aged 35 to 55 with acute COVID-19. The V and J genes are TRBV10-3 and TRBJ2-2, with D possibly TRBD2 on 6 matching bases. The sequenced sample was PBMCs or T cells enriched from blood (not recorded which). CDR3 in amino acids: CAISGLAERRTGELFF. The CDR3 region has the DNA TGTGCCATCAGTGGTTTAGCGGAGCGGCGCACCGGGGAGCTGTTTTTT.